These T cell receptor beta chains were read from a single sample in a study of regulatory T cells in long-lasting Graves disease. Each CDR3 protein is one row after TCRdb ran MiXCR on the multiplex PCR reads. The sample records roughly 380,000 distinct CDR3 sequences, roughly a sixth being singletons. This specimen was peripheral blood mononuclear cells (PBMCs), taken at new diagnosis, from a patient treated with antithyroid drugs. These receptors came from a female donor with Graves disease. CDR3s include the opening cysteine and the closing phenylalanine or tryptophan. The D gene is left open where the match is weak. Part of the rows lack a size; the others show once, few, many or a class for expanded clones.

DNA | CDR3 | V | size | D | J
TGTGCCTGGAGAACGTCGGGAGTTGGCACCGGGGAGCTGTTTTTT | CAWRTSGVGTGELFF | TRBV30 | . | . | TRBJ2-2
TGTGCCAGCAGCCCCTACCCCTCATTGGGCACGATAGTGTACGAGCAGTACTTC | CASSPYPSLGTIVYEQYF | TRBV9 | many | . | TRBJ2-7
TGCAGTGCCCGACCGGCGGCGGGTCCCTCCTACGAGCAGTACTTC | CSARPAAGPSYEQYF | TRBV20-1 | many | . | TRBJ2-7
TGTGCCAGCAGCCTTAGTTTAGGCAGTCGGCGGGTTGGCTACACCTTC | CASSLSLGSRRVGYTF | TRBV7-9 | many | . | TRBJ1-2
TGTGCCAGCAGCCAAGTTAAGAGGGACGCCACTTGCAATCAGCCCCAGCATTTT | CASSQVKRDATCNQPQHF | TRBV3-1 | few | . | TRBJ1-5
TGTGCCAGCAGGGAACGGGGGGGCGGTGGCTACACCTTC | CASRERGGGGYTF | TRBV12-3/TRBV12-4 | many | . | TRBJ1-2
TGTGCCACCAGTGATGCACTAGCGGGGTCCTACAATGAGCAGTTCTTC | CATSDALAGSYNEQFF | TRBV24-1 | many | TRBD2 | TRBJ2-1
TGTGCCAGCAGCTTAGGGGGAGGGACGGGAACTGAAGCTTTCTTT | CASSLGGGTGTEAFF | TRBV7-2 | many | . | TRBJ1-1
TGTGCCATCAGTAGGGGGGAGGATAGCAATCAGCCCCAGCATTTT | CAISRGEDSNQPQHF | TRBV10-3 | . | . | TRBJ1-5
TGTGCCAGCAGCCAAGTGCCCCTAGCGGACGTTCAAGAGACCCAGTACTTC | CASSQVPLADVQETQYF | TRBV3-1 | many | TRBD2 | TRBJ2-5
TGTGCCAGTAGTCAACCGGGACTAGCGGGAGGTTCCTCCTACAATGAGCAGTTCTTC | CASSQPGLAGGSSYNEQFF | TRBV19 | . | TRBD2 | TRBJ2-1
TGCGCCAGCAGCCAAGATGTGAGGAACACTGAAGCTTTCTTT | CASSQDVRNTEAFF | TRBV4-1 | few | . | TRBJ1-1
TGTGCCAGCAGCCAAGTAACCGGAGGCTACACCTTC | CASSQVTGGYTF | TRBV4-2 | many | . | TRBJ1-2